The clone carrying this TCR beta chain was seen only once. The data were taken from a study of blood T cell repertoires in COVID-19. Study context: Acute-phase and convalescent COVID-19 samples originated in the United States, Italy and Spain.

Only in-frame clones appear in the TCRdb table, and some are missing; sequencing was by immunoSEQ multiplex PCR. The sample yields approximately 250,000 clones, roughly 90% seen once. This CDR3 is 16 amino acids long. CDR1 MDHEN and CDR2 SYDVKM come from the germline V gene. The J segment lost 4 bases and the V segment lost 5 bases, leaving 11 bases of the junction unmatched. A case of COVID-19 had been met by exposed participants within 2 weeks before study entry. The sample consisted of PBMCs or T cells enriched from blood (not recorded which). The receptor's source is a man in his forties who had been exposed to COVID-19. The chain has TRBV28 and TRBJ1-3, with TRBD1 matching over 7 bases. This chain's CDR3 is CASSTRRQGVGNTIYF. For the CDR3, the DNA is TGTGCCAGCAGTACAAGGAGACAGGGAGTAGGAAACACCATATATTTT.